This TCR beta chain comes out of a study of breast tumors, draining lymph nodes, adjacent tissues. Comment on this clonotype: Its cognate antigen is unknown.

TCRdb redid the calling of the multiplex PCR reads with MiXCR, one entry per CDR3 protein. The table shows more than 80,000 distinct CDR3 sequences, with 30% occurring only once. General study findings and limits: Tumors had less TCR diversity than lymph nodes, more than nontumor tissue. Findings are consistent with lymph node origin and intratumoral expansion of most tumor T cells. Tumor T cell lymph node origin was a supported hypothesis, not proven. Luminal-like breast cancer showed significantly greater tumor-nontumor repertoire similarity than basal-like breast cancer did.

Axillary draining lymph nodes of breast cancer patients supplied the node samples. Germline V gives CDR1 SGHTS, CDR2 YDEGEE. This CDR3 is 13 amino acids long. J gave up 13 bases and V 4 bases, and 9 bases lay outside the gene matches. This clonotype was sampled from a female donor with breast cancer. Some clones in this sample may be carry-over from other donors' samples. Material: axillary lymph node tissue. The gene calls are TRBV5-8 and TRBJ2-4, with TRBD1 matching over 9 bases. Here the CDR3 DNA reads TGTGCCAGCAGCGACTACCTCGGACAGGGGCAGTACTTC. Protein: CASSDYLGQGQYF.